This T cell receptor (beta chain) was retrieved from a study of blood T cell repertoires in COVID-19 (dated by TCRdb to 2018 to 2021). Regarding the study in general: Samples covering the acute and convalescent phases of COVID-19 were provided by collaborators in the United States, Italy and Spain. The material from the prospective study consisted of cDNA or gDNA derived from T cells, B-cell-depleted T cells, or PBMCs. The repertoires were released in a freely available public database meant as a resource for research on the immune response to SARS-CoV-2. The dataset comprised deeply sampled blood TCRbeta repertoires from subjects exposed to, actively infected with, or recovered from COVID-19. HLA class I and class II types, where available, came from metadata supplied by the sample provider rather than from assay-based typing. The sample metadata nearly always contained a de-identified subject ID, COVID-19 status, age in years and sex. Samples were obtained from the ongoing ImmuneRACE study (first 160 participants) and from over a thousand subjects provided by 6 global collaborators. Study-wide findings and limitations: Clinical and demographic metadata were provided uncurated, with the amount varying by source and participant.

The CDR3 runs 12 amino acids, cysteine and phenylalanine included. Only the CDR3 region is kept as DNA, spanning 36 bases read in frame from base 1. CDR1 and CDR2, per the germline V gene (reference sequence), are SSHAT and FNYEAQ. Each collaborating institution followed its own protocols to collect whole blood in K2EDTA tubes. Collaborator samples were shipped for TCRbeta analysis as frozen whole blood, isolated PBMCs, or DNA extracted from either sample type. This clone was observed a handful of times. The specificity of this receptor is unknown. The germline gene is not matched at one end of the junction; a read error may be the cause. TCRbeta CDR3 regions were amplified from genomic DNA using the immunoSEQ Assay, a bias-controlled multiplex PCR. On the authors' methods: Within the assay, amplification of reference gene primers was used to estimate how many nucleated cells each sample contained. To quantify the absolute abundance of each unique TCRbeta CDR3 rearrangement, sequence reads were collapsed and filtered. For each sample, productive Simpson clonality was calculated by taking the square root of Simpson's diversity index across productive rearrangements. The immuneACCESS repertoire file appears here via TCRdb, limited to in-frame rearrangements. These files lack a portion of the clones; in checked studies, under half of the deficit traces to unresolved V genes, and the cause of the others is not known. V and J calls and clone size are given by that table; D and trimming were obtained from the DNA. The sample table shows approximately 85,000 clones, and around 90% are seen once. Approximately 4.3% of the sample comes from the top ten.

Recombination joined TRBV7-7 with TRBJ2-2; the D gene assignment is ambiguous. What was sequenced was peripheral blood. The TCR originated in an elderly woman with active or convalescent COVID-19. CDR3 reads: CASSPRTGELFF. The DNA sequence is TGTGCTAGCAGCCCTCGGACCGGGGAGCTGTTTTTT.